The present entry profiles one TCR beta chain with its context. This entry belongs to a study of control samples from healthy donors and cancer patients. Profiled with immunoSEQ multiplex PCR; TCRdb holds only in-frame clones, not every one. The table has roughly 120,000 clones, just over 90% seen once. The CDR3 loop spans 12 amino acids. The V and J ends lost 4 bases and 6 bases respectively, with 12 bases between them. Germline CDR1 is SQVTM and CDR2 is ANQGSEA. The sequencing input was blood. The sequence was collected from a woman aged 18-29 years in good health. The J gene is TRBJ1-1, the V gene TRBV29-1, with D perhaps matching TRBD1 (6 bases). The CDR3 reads CSVARRGAEAFF. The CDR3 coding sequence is TGCAGCGTTGCCCGGAGGGGGGCTGAAGCTTTCTTT.